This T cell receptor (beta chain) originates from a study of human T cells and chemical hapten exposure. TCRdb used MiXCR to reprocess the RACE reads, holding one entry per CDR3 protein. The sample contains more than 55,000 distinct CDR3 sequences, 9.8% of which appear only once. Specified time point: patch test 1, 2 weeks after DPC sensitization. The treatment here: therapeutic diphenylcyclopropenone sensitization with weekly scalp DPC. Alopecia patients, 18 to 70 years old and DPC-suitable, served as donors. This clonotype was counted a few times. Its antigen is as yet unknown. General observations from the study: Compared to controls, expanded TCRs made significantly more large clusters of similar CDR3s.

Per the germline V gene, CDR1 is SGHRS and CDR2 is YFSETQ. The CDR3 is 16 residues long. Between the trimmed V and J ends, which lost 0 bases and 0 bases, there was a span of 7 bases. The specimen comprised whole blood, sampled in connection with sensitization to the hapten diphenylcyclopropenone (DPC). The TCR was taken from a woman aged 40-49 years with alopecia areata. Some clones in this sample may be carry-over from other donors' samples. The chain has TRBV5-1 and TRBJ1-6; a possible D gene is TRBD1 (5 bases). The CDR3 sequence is CASSLEGSSYNSPLHF. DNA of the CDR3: TGCGCCAGCAGCTTGGAGGGGAGCTCCTATAATTCACCCCTCCACTTT.